What follows are 17 T cell receptor beta chains derived from one specimen sequenced in a study of T cells in Graves' hyperthyroidism and ophthalmopathy. TCR beta CDR3 region amplification was performed from RNA transcripts. The HTBI primer set served for first-round RT-PCR of the TCR CDR3. TCRdb reprocessed the multiplex PCR reads via MiXCR and lists one record per CDR3 protein. The top ten clones hold around 28% of a sample with under 500,000 distinct CDR3 sequences, around an eighth of them seen once. The sample comprised blood. These TCRs come from a man aged 45 to 65 with Graves' ophthalmopathy.

In its sample, this clonotype was seen many times. The chain is built from TRBV7-9 and TRBJ1-2, with D possibly being TRBD1 (6 bases). In germline, CDR1 is SEHNR, CDR2 FQNEAQ (reference sequence). This CDR3 is built from 17 residues. V lost 1 base and J 4 bases, leaving 19 bases between the germline ends. This CDR3 is CASSLVHRERRSYGYTF. The CDR3 DNA follows: TGTGCCAGCAGCTTAGTGCACAGGGAGCGTCGGAGCTATGGCTACACCTTC.

This clonotype has ten or more counts. The chain is built from TRBV20-1 and TRBJ2-5, with D unclear. CDR1 and CDR2 from the germline V gene are DFQATT and SNEGSKA (reference sequence). CDR3 length: 13 amino acids. V dropped 0 bases and J dropped 1 base, with 6 bases sitting between them. DNA for the CDR3: TGCAGTGCTAGAGATCTACGCCAAGAGACCCAGTACTTC. Encoded protein: CSARDLRQETQYF.

The rearrangement joins TRBV7-2 to TRBJ2-3, with D perhaps matching TRBD2 (5 bases). The V and J ends lost 3 bases and 5 bases respectively, with 24 bases between them. Per the germline V gene, CDR1 is SGHTA and CDR2 is FQGNSA. The CDR3 length is 18 residues. The CDR3 DNA follows: TGTGCCAGCAGCTTTGGTGTGGCGGGCCGACCGGGCCAAGATACGCAGTATTTT. Amino acids: CASSFGVAGRPGQDTQYF.

This clonotype was counted at least ten times. The chain couples TRBV7-9 to TRBJ2-3; TRBD2 agrees at 14 bases. CDR3 length equals 14 residues. The V and J ends lost 9 bases and 5 bases, in that order; junction bases with no gene match: 4. The germline V gene has CDR1 SEHNR and CDR2 FQNEAQ (reference sequence). This CDR3 is CASGLAGGGDTQYF. For the CDR3, the DNA is TGTGCCAGTGGACTAGCGGGAGGTGGAGATACGCAGTATTTT.

This clonotype was seen ten or more times. The rearrangement uses TRBV6-1 and TRBJ1-1; D is uncertain. Germline CDR1 MNHNS, CDR2 SASEGT. Trimming pared 7 bases from V and 2 bases from J, leaving 11 bases between. CDR3 length: 13 amino acids. The CDR3, as DNA: TGTGCCAGCATCCCCACCCGTAACACTGAAGCTTTCTTT. Its protein is CASIPTRNTEAFF.

This clonotype occurred many times. The chain joins TRBV12-3 or TRBV12-4 to TRBJ2-3, with 10 bases that match TRBD1. The CDR3 covers 16 residues. Unmatched junction bases numbered 9, after V lost 6 bases and J lost 3 bases. CDR3: CASRNRDRGLTDTQYF. The CDR3 coding sequence is TGTGCCAGCAGGAACCGGGACAGGGGTTTAACAGATACGCAGTATTTT.

This clonotype was seen repeatedly, ten times or more. The rearrangement joins TRBV12-3 or TRBV12-4 to TRBJ2-7, with D perhaps being TRBD1 or TRBD2 (6 bases each). Trimming shortened V by 3 bases and J by 6 bases, and 18 bases separated the two germline ends. CDR3 length: 15 amino acids. The CDR3: CASSFYGGVRSEQYF. The CDR3 DNA is TGTGCCAGCAGTTTTTACGGGGGCGTTAGGTCCGAGCAGTACTTC.

This clonotype was detected many times. The genes are TRBV10-3 and TRBJ2-1, with 9 nucleotides matching TRBD2. The CDR3 is 16 amino acids. Germline CDR1 and CDR2: ENHRY and SYGVKD. J was trimmed by 7 bases and V by 4 bases; bases with no gene match: 11. The CDR3 DNA reads as TGTGCCATCAGTGTGAAAACGACTAGCGGAGCGAATGAGCAGTTCTTC. Amino acids: CAISVKTTSGANEQFF.

V gene TRBV29-1 combines with J gene TRBJ1-1, with D hard to call. The CDR3 length is 11 residues. Germline assignment: CDR1 SQVTM and CDR2 ANQGSEA. Trimming removed 7 bases at V and 3 bases at J, with 9 bases between. CDR3 bases: TGCAGCGGAGATTTTCACACTGAAGCTTTCTTT. Translating it yields CSGDFHTEAFF.

Details on this clonotype: A junction boundary mismatches the germline segment, possibly from a read error. The CDR3 coding sequence is TGTGCCAGCAGTGACTCATCCCGGACGGATTCCTACGAGCAGTACTTC. Protein: CASSDSSRTDSYEQYF. V and J are TRBV6-2 or TRBV6-3 and TRBJ2-7; D is uncertain. The CDR3 is made up of 16 amino acids. Per germline, CDR1 MNHEY and CDR2 SVGEGT.

This clonotype was counted ten times or more. V usage is TRBV29-1 and J usage is TRBJ2-3; a weak D match, TRBD2 (6 bases). Trimming took off 3 bases at V and 5 bases at J, with 15 bases between the two ends. Germline CDR1 SQVTM, CDR2 ANQGSEA. This CDR3 spans 14 amino acids. CDR3 coding DNA: TGCAGCGTTGAGGGGGGTTGGTATGGAGATACGCAGTATTTT. It codes for CSVEGGWYGDTQYF.

This clonotype was picked up many times. The chain employs TRBV5-1 and TRBJ1-1; 7 bases are a match to TRBD1. Per germline, CDR1 SGHRS and CDR2 YFSETQ. Trimming at V came to 5 bases and at J to 4 bases, leaving 11 bases not matched to a gene. The CDR3 sequence is 15 residues long. CDR3 DNA: TGCGCCAGCAGACCAGCTACAGGGGTCAGCACTGAAGCTTTCTTT. Translation: CASRPATGVSTEAFF.

This clonotype came up many times. This chain links TRBV3-1 with TRBJ2-1, with a weak D call TRBD2 (6 bases). CDR1 is LGHDT, CDR2 YNNKEL, per germline (reference sequence). The CDR3 extends over 14 amino acids. V lost 2 bases, J lost 7 bases, and 12 bases lay in between. The CDR3 DNA reads TGTGCCAGCAGCCAACTAGCGATTAGGAATGAGCAGTTCTTC. Its protein product is CASSQLAIRNEQFF.

This clonotype has a handful of counts. The chain recombines TRBV14 with TRBJ2-2; D unclear. Trimming shortened V by 3 bases and J by 6 bases, and 8 bases separated the two germline ends. Germline V lookup: CDR1 SGHDN, CDR2 FVKESK. The CDR3 spans 13 residues. CDR3 sequence: CASSQSVSGELFF. As DNA, the CDR3 is TGTGCCAGCAGCCAGTCAGTTTCCGGGGAGCTGTTTTTT. The variable domain in full, with the rest retrieved from reference TRBV14 and TRBJ2-2, is EAGVTQFPSHSVIEKGQTVTLRCDPISGHDNLYWYRRVMGKEIKFLLHFVKESKQDESGMPNNRFLAERTGGTYSTLKVQPAELEDSGVYFCASSQSVSGELFFGEGSRLTVL.

This clonotype appeared a few times. This chain joins TRBV3-1 and TRBJ2-5, with unresolved D. In germline, CDR1 is LGHDT, CDR2 YNNKEL (reference sequence). Trimming took 6 bases from V and 4 from J, leaving 15 bases between them. The CDR3 loop spans 14 amino acids. For the CDR3, the DNA is TGTGCCAGCAGATCGATTCCACCTGGAGAGACCCAGTACTTC. The encoded protein is CASRSIPPGETQYF.

This clonotype was seen ten or more times. The chain employs TRBV20-1 and TRBJ2-3; D remains unclear. The CDR3 spans 12 residues. The germline V gene has CDR1 DFQATT and CDR2 SNEGSKA (reference sequence). The V gene lost 3 bases and the J gene lost 4 bases, with 8 bases spanning the gap. CDR3 nucleotides: TGCAGTGCTAGTAGTATCCCAGATACGCAGTATTTT. Protein product: CSASSIPDTQYF.

This clonotype showed up just a few times. This rearrangement joins TRBV28 to TRBJ2-2; D is ambiguous. Germline CDR1 and CDR2: MDHEN and SYDVKM. V gave up 8 bases and J gave up 1 base, with 11 bases separating them. The CDR3 consists of 14 residues. The CDR3 DNA reads TGTGCCAGCTTTATGACCCAGAACACCGGGGAGCTGTTTTTT. Amino acids: CASFMTQNTGELFF.